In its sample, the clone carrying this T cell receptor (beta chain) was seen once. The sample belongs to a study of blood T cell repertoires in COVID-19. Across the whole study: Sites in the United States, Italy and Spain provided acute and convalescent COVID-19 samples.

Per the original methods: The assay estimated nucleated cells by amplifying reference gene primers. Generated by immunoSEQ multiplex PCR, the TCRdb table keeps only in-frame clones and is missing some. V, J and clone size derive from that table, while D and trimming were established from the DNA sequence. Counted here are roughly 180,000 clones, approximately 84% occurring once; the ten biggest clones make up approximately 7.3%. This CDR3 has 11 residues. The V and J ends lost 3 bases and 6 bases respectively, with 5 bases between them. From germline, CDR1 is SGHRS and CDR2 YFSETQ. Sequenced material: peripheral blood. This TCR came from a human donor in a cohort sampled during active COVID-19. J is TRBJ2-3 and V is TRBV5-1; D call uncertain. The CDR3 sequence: CASSSVDTQYF. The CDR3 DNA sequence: TGCGCCAGCAGCTCGGTGGATACGCAGTATTTT.